This T cell receptor beta chain was identified during a study of cytomegalovirus exposure and HLA in healthy donors. Study background: From donors who were HLA-typed, an early data release held 80 million to 95 million unique TCRs. Regarding the study as a whole: The study found most TCR sequences rare, yet found some public TCRs in many donors. TCR beta sequences reportedly predicted most subjects' HLA-A and HLA-B alleles accurately. Donors were assumed by presence/absence analyses to have roughly uniform sequencing depth.

About this clone: Its antigen is not identified.

This CDR3 is built from 13 residues. Looked up from germline, CDR1 is WNHNN and CDR2 is SYGVQD (reference sequence). V lost 0 bases and J lost 9, with 11 bases in between. Primers included in the PCR were 60 Vbeta and 13 Jbeta primers. Libraries were prepared by immunoSEQ multiplex PCR; TCRdb keeps only in-frame clonotypes and omits some of them. The data show 240,000 or so clones, 82% seen once. This chain uses TRBV10-1 with TRBJ2-5, with no clear D. Sequencing was carried out using PBMCs. This TCR was recovered from a woman between 40 and 55 years old in good health and CMV-seropositive. The CDR3 region has the DNA TGCGCCAGCAGTGAGTCTCCTGACTGGCCCCAGTACTTC. This encodes CASSESPDWPQYF.